This T cell receptor (beta chain) came from a study of Graves' ophthalmopathy and Graves' hyperthyroidism listed by TCRdb under 2018. The study in broad terms: Peripheral blood samples were taken at the time of initial diagnosis, before any treatment was given. To tell Graves' ophthalmopathy apart from Graves' hyperthyroidism, and to predict which patients would progress to ophthalmopathy, the study relied on TCR beta repertoire signatures. In roughly 6 hyperthyroidism patients, T-cell repertoires of thyroid tissue and blood were compared. In total, around 130 blood samples were TCR-sequenced: approximately 40 ophthalmopathy, under 85 hyperthyroidism and some 17 hyperthyroidism-to-ophthalmopathy patients. Following sampling, methimazole starting at 30 mg daily was administered to hyperthyroidism patients, and high-dose intravenous methylprednisolone was administered to ophthalmopathy patients. For training and testing, the 100 or so patients in the discovery cohort were randomly divided in a 7:3 ratio. To explore V-J signatures that separate ophthalmopathy from hyperthyroidism, a discovery set of about a hundred patients was enrolled, consisting of 40 to 45 with ophthalmopathy and 55 to 65 with stable hyperthyroidism. An independent validation cohort comprised 18 hyperthyroidism patients and over 15 patients who later progressed from hyperthyroidism to ophthalmopathy.

TCR beta CDR3 regions were amplified from RNA transcripts for repertoire sequencing. The first round of RT-PCR was done with HTBI primers and the Qiagen OneStep RT-PCR kit, and was followed by a second round of multiplex PCR, then size selection and purification. Libraries were sequenced on an Illumina HiSeq2000 using paired-end 100 bp reads. The study's processing was this. Reads were processed with SOAPnuke, discarding reads with adapters, uncalled bases, mean Phred below 15, or no exact constant-primer or identifier match. COPE v1.2.5 was used to merge the high-quality paired reads. Unique nucleotide sequences were defined as clonotypes and aligned to IMGT TRB V, D and J references using MiTCR v1.1. Analysis was restricted to V-J combinations with a frequency above 0.0001, which covered about 99% of repertoires. A TCR clonal expansion and chaos score per V-J combination was defined as the ratio of F50 clonal expansion to chaos observed in the TCRdist matrix. Welch's t-statistics and random forest were used to reduce the features to approximately 13 V-J combinations, which were then used as input to a naive Bayes classifier. The similarity between thyroid and blood repertoires was quantified using the Morisita-Horn index. TCRdb reprocessing: public reads trimmed at Q25 with fastp, clones called with MiXCR, in-frame beta chains kept. Entries that share a CDR3 protein sequence are merged under the most common genes and DNA. TCRdb, rather than the study authors, made the V and J calls. This sample has 500,000 to 700,000 distinct CDR3 sequences in its table, and 22% of those were observed once. Of the sample, about 6.6% is held by the ten largest clones.

Hyperthyroidism was defined as stable when no progression to ophthalmopathy occurred within 18 months of follow-up. Hyperthyroidism patients were newly diagnosed, with disease duration under 2 months, and aged 18 to 65 years. Anyone with other autoimmune diseases, uncontrolled infections, pregnancy or lactation was excluded from the study. Clinical symptoms, serum thyroxine, TRAb, thyroid ultrasound and orbital computed tomography formed the basis of the diagnosis. Using Ficoll-Paque density gradient centrifugation, PBMCs were isolated from less than 11 ml of fresh peripheral blood. Trizol reagent was used to extract the total RNA, and its quality was then checked on an Agilent 2100 Bioanalyzer. The paper's findings and limits, for the study overall: Sample size was not predetermined statistically, and investigators were not blinded to group allocation. In validation, the model predicted ophthalmopathy progression with 70.59% sensitivity and 72.22% specificity; around twelve predicted patients were CT-confirmed with GO in a median of around 6.5 months. In cross-validation, the 13-signature model distinguished ophthalmopathy from stable hyperthyroidism with about 88% sensitivity and around 81% specificity, and in the test set the corresponding values were about 80% and 75%. Among expanded thyroid clonotypes with frequency above 0.001, most also showed up in blood, which suggests that blood repertoires may reflect the thyroid immune response.

Regarding this clonotype: Its antigen is currently not known. Base qualities are not recorded, but no much larger clone differs from it by a single base.

CDR1 and CDR2 are read off the germline V gene (reference sequence) as SGHKS and YYEKEE. The CDR3 has 14 amino acids, counting the end cysteine and phenylalanine. Just the 42-base CDR3 DNA is kept, in frame starting at base 1. V is pared back by 0 bases and J by 2 bases, with 8 bases lying between the germline termini. The chain uses TRBV5-5 and TRBJ2-5; too little of a D gene remains to name it. The sequenced sample consisted of peripheral blood. This clonotype originated in a woman aged 18-29 years with stable Graves' hyperthyroidism. Some clones in this sample may be carry-over from other donors' samples. Donor details come from another sample of the same person, matched by shared clones. The DNA sequence follows: TGTGCCAGCAGCTTGGGACACACTCAAGAGACCCAGTACTTC. It encodes CASSLGHTQETQYF.